The next 26 T cell receptor beta chains were all read from a single sample in a study of shared clonotypes between healthy human individuals (dated by TCRdb to 2018 to 2021). Preparation of the library involved the immunoSEQ multiplex PCR assay. TCRdb provides this immuneACCESS table in a form limited to in-frame rearrangements. Some clones are lacking; in checked studies, under half of them reflect an unresolved V gene, and why the rest are absent is not known. This sample comprises approximately 980,000 clones, over 60% of them detected only once. Of the sample, about 1.5% falls within the top ten clones. Sample: memory CD4+ T cells sorted from blood. This specimen's cell subset or site label, per the study, means: CD45RA-negative fraction. The receptor source for this set is a man in his late teens or twenties in good health.

J is TRBJ2-1 and V is TRBV5-6; D remains ambiguous. Germline assignment: CDR1 SGHDT and CDR2 YYEEEE. The CDR3 runs 12 residues. The V end was cut by 1 base, the J end by 11 bases, with 10 bases between. The chain's CDR3 is CASSLPSGKQFF. The CDR3 DNA reads TGTGCCAGCAGCTTGCCGAGTGGGAAGCAGTTCTTC.

In this sample, this clone turned up once. This chain uses TRBV7-9 with TRBJ2-5, with D perhaps TRBD1 (5 bases). The CDR3 sequence is 15 residues long. Per the germline V gene, CDR1 is SEHNR and CDR2 is FQNEAQ (reference sequence). V was shortened by 5 bases and J by 1 base, with 14 bases between the two germline ends. The CDR3 loop is CASSPGGAPQETQYF. Written as DNA, the CDR3 is TGTGCCAGCAGCCCTGGTGGGGCCCCCCAAGAGACCCAGTACTTC.

The rearrangement joins TRBV7-2 to TRBJ2-4; D is unresolved. Germline V gene sequence: CDR1 SGHTA, CDR2 FQGNSA. V gave up 5 bases and J gave up 0 bases, with 14 bases separating them. The CDR3 spans 16 residues. CDR3 residues: CASSPPGKLAKNIQYF. For the CDR3, the DNA is TGTGCCAGCAGCCCACCCGGCAAACTAGCCAAAAACATTCAGTACTTC.

The V gene is TRBV2, the J gene TRBJ2-5, with 13 bases that match TRBD2. V lost 1 base to trimming and J lost 2 bases; unmatched junction nucleotides: 10. Germline V lookup: CDR1 SNHLY, CDR2 FYNNEI. CDR3 size: 19 residues. CDR3 sequence reads: CASSEGIPGLAGLQETQYF. CDR3 coding DNA: TGTGCCAGCAGTGAAGGAATTCCGGGACTAGCGGGGCTACAAGAGACCCAGTACTTC.

In this sample, this clone turned up a few times. The CDR3 DNA sequence: TGTGCCAGCAGCCGAACAGCGGGGGCCACAGATACGCAGTATTTT. This gives the protein CASSRTAGATDTQYF. The chain carries TRBV7-6 and TRBJ2-3; 8 bases agree with TRBD2. The germline gives CDR1 SGHVS, CDR2 FNYEAQ. V lost 5 bases, J lost 2 bases, and 6 bases stayed unmatched. The CDR3 spans 15 residues.

The V gene is TRBV9, the J gene TRBJ2-1; 12 bases agree with TRBD2. Germline CDR1 SGDLS, CDR2 YYNGEE. This CDR3 contains 13 residues. The junction had 3 bases not matched to a gene; V was cut back by 4 bases and J by 10 bases. CDR3 sequence reads: CASSLGLAGEQFF. In nucleotides, the CDR3 is TGTGCCAGCAGCTTAGGACTAGCGGGAGAGCAGTTCTTC.

This sequence joins TRBV27 and TRBJ2-7; D remains ambiguous. The V gene lost 5 bases and the J gene lost 0 bases, with 8 bases spanning the gap. Germline CDR1 and CDR2: MNHEY and SMNVEV (reference sequence). CDR3 length: 13 amino acids. CDR3 sequence: CASSTHSSYEQYF. The CDR3, as DNA: TGTGCCAGCAGTACACACAGCTCCTACGAGCAGTACTTC.

This rearrangement joins TRBV30 to TRBJ1-2; D might be TRBD1 (5 bases). The V end was cut by 2 bases, the J end by 4 bases, with 17 bases between. In germline, CDR1 is GTSNPN, CDR2 SVGIG (reference sequence). This CDR3 contains 15 residues. This CDR3 reads CAWSHTGRSRYGYTF. CDR3 DNA sequence: TGTGCCTGGAGTCACACAGGACGTTCGCGCTATGGCTACACCTTC.

This rearrangement joins TRBV19 to TRBJ1-2, with 7 bases lining up with TRBD1. Losses at the gene ends were 10 bases for V and 0 bases for J; bases not matched to a gene: 8. This CDR3 comprises 14 residues. CDR1 is LNHDA and CDR2 is SQIVND in the germline V gene (reference sequence). The CDR3 bases are TGTGCCACAAACAGGGGCACAGCTAACTATGGCTACACCTTC. It specifies CATNRGTANYGYTF.

The chain recombines TRBV30 with TRBJ2-5, with a weak D call TRBD1 (6 bases). V shed 4 bases and J shed 2 bases, with 11 bases lying between them. In germline, CDR1 is GTSNPN, CDR2 SVGIG (reference sequence). The CDR3 covers 13 residues. The CDR3 DNA reads TGTGCCTGGAATGGACAGCCTCAAGAGACCCAGTACTTC. Translation gives CAWNGQPQETQYF.

This clone was seen a handful of times. The V and J genes are TRBV19 and TRBJ1-2; the D gene is possibly TRBD1 (6 bases). This CDR3 is built from 13 residues. V was trimmed by 5 bases and J by 5 bases, leaving 12 bases between them. Germline CDR1 is LNHDA and CDR2 is SQIVND (reference sequence). The CDR3 DNA reads as TGTGCCAGTAGTGTTGACAGGCCGTATGGCTACACCTTC. Its protein is CASSVDRPYGYTF.

This clone is a singleton in its sample. The chain employs TRBV19 and TRBJ2-7; D assignment may be TRBD1 or TRBD2 (5 bases each). The CDR3 runs to 14 residues. Trimming removed 2 bases at V and 6 bases at J, with 14 bases between. The germline CDR1 and CDR2 sequences are LNHDA and SQIVND (reference sequence). Here the CDR3 reads CASSIQGAGSEQYF. In DNA, the CDR3 is TGTGCCAGTAGTATACAGGGTGCTGGGAGCGAGCAGTACTTC.

This clone was counted at least ten times. This chain links TRBV7-9 with TRBJ2-3; D is perhaps TRBD2 (6 bases). Germline CDR1 is SEHNR and CDR2 is FQNEAQ (reference sequence). V was trimmed by 2 bases and J by 1 base, leaving 13 bases between them. This CDR3 is 16 amino acids long. The CDR3 bases are TGTGCCAGCAGCTTAATGGGGGACTTCCGCACAGATACGCAGTATTTT. Its protein is CASSLMGDFRTDTQYF.

The chain has TRBV14 and TRBJ2-7; D uncertain. The CDR3 totals 13 residues. V was shortened by 5 bases and J by 2 bases, with 10 bases between the two germline ends. Per the germline V gene, CDR1 is SGHDN and CDR2 is FVKESK. Here the CDR3 DNA reads TGTGCCAGCAGCGAACAGATAACCTACGAGCAGTACTTC. Encoded protein: CASSEQITYEQYF.

The chain joins TRBV18 to TRBJ1-2; a weak D match, TRBD1 (6 bases). The CDR3 is made up of 16 amino acids. Per germline, CDR1 KGHSH and CDR2 LQKENI. V gave up 3 bases and J gave up 1 base, with 15 bases separating them. The CDR3 nucleotides read TGTGCCAGCTCACCCCCGAATGGGGGCGGTAACTATGGCTACACCTTC. It specifies CASSPPNGGGNYGYTF.

Concerning this clone: The same CDR3 can be traced to other DNA sequences in this sample. The CDR3 is CASSLEQGGTEAFF. The CDR3 DNA reads TGTGCCAGCAGCTTGGAACAGGGCGGCACTGAAGCTTTCTTT. The chain has TRBV5-4 and TRBJ1-1; D possibly corresponds to TRBD1 (6 bases). The CDR3 consists of 14 residues. Germline V gives CDR1 SGHNT, CDR2 YYREEE (reference sequence). Trimming took off 0 bases at V and 4 bases at J, with 10 bases between the two ends.

The chain has TRBV5-4 and TRBJ1-6, with 8 positions matching TRBD1. The V segment lost 5 bases and the J segment 3 bases; nucleotides outside the gene matches: 4. CDR1 is SGHNT and CDR2 is YYREEE in the germline V gene (reference sequence). This CDR3 comprises 15 residues. The CDR3 protein is CASRFGTGYNSPLHF. DNA for the CDR3: TGTGCCAGCAGATTTGGGACAGGCTATAATTCACCCCTCCACTTT.

The rearrangement links TRBV5-1 to TRBJ2-7; perhaps TRBD2 as D (5 bases). CDR1 SGHRS and CDR2 YFSETQ come from the germline V gene. V was cut by 0 bases and J by 0 bases, with 13 bases left in between. The CDR3 is 16 residues long. The CDR3 is CASSLEAGTGSYEQYF. In DNA form, the CDR3 reads TGCGCCAGCAGCTTGGAGGCGGGCACGGGCTCCTACGAGCAGTACTTC.

In its sample, this clone ranks as medium-sized. The chain recombines TRBV19 with TRBJ2-7; TRBD2 aligns across 8 bases. CDR1 is LNHDA, CDR2 SQIVND, per germline (reference sequence). J lost 10 bases, V lost 5 bases, and 13 bases had no gene match. This CDR3 has 14 residues. The CDR3 loop is CASSYPGLESRQYF. The CDR3 DNA is TGTGCCAGTAGTTATCCGGGACTAGAGAGTAGACAGTACTTC.

V usage is TRBV27 and J usage is TRBJ2-4; perhaps D is TRBD1 or TRBD2 (5 bases each). Deletions cut 2 bases from V and 0 bases from J, with 17 bases between. The germline V gene has CDR1 MNHEY and CDR2 SMNVEV (reference sequence). The CDR3 extends over 18 amino acids. CDR3 sequence: CASSLRLRDGVAKNIQYF. The CDR3 coding sequence is TGTGCCAGCAGTTTACGTCTCCGGGACGGTGTAGCCAAAAACATTCAGTACTTC.

The CDR3 DNA reads as TGTGCCAGCAGTTACATGGGCGGGCGGGCCGCCGGGGAGCTGTTTTTT. This translates into CASSYMGGRAAGELFF. The chain uses TRBV6-5 and TRBJ2-2, with a tentative D call TRBD2 (5 bases). The CDR3 runs 16 residues. Germline V CDR1 and CDR2: MNHEY, SVGAGI. The V end was cut by 2 bases, the J end by 6 bases, with 16 bases between.

The chain is built from TRBV11-2 and TRBJ1-2, with D tentatively TRBD1 (6 bases). Germline V gives CDR1 SGHAT, CDR2 FQNNGV. V dropped 0 bases and J dropped 4 bases, with 9 bases sitting between them. CDR3 size: 14 residues. The CDR3 here is CASSLDGGPYGYTF. CDR3 nucleotides: TGTGCCAGCAGCTTAGACGGGGGGCCCTATGGCTACACCTTC.

V is TRBV18 and J is TRBJ1-1; 8 positions agree with TRBD1. The ends lost 3 bases at V and 10 bases at J; junction bases unmatched: 7. This CDR3 region has 13 residues. Germline lookup yields CDR1 KGHSH and CDR2 LQKENI. CDR3 loop: CASSPGTGLGAFF. DNA for the CDR3: TGTGCCAGCTCACCCGGGACAGGTTTGGGAGCTTTCTTT.

The chain combines TRBV28 with TRBJ2-3; TRBD1 matches at 7 bases. This CDR3 region has 15 residues. With V trimmed by 5 bases and J by 2 bases, 7 bases remained unmatched. Germline V gives CDR1 MDHEN, CDR2 SYDVKM. Here the CDR3 reads CASSPQDRFTDTQYF. The CDR3 DNA sequence: TGTGCCAGCAGTCCACAGGACAGGTTCACAGATACGCAGTATTTT.

The chain recombines TRBV30 with TRBJ2-3, with D possibly being TRBD2 (6 bases). The germline gives CDR1 GTSNPN, CDR2 SVGIG (reference sequence). This CDR3 has 14 residues. The V and J ends lost 2 bases and 6 bases respectively, with 15 bases between them. The CDR3 coding sequence is TGTGCCTGGAGTAACGGGGGTCCCGGTGATACGCAGTATTTT. This codes for CAWSNGGPGDTQYF.

The rearrangement links TRBV5-1 to TRBJ2-2, with TRBD2 identical over 9 bases. The trim removed 6 bases at V and 6 bases at J, leaving 12 bases unmatched. This CDR3 region has 16 residues. Germline CDR1 and CDR2: SGHRS and YFSETQ. Here the CDR3 reads CASKDGGSGSAGELFF. The CDR3 nucleotides are TGCGCCAGCAAGGATGGAGGTAGCGGGAGCGCCGGGGAGCTGTTTTTT.